Only one count was recorded for the clone carrying this T cell receptor beta chain. The CDR3 extends over 13 amino acids. With 2 bases removed from V and 5 bases from J, the gap between germline ends came to 7 bases. From germline, CDR1 is MNHNY and CDR2 SVGAGI (reference sequence). The data stem from a study of blood T cell repertoires in COVID-19. Study information: Collection of acute and convalescent COVID-19 samples took place in the United States, Italy and Spain. T cells, B-cell-depleted T cells, or PBMCs provided the cDNA or gDNA that served as material.

Original processing notes: Reference gene primers were amplified, and this amplification served to estimate nucleated cell counts. Assay used: immunoSEQ multiplex PCR; TCRdb lists only in-frame clones, some missing. That table furnishes V, J and clone size, whereas the DNA furnished D and trimming. In the table there are about 64,000 clones, 84% of which are singletons. The chain combines TRBV6-6 with TRBJ1-5; D is ambiguous. The sequenced sample was peripheral blood. This TCR derives from a woman aged 60 to 75 with acute or convalescent COVID-19. CDR3 nucleotide sequence: TGTGCCAGCAGTTACCGGGATGATCAGCCCCAGCATTTT. Translating gives CASSYRDDQPQHF.